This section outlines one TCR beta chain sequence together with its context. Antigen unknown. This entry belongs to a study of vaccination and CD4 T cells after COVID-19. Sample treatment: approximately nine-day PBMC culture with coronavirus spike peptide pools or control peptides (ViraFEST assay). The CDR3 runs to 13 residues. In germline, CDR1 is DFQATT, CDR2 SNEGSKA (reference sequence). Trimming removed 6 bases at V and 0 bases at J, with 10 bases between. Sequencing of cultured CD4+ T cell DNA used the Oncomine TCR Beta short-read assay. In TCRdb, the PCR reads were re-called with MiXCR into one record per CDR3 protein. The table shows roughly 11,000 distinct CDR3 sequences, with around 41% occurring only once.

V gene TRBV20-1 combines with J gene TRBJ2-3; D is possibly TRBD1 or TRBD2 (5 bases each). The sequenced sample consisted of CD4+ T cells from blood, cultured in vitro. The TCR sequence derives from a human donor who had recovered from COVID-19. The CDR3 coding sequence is TGCAGTGCCACTCGGGACAGCACAGATACGCAGTATTTT. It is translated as CSATRDSTDTQYF.